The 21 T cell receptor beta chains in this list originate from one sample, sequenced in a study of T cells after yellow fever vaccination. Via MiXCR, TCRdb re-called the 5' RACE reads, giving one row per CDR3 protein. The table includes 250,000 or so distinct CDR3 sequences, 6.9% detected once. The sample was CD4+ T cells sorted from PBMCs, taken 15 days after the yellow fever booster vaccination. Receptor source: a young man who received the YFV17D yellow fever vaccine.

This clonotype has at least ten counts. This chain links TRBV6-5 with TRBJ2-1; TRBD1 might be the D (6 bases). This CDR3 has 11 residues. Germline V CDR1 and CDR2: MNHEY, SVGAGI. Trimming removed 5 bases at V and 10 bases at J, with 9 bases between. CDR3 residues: CASSQGQEQFF. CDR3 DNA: TGTGCCAGCAGTCAAGGACAGGAGCAGTTCTTC.

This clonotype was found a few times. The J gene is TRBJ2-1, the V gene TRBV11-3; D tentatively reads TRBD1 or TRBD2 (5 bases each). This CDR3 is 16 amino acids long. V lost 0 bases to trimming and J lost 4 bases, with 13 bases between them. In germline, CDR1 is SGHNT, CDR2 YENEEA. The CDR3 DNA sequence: TGTGCCAGCAGCTTAGAAGGGGAGACCGGATACAATGAGCAGTTCTTC. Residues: CASSLEGETGYNEQFF.

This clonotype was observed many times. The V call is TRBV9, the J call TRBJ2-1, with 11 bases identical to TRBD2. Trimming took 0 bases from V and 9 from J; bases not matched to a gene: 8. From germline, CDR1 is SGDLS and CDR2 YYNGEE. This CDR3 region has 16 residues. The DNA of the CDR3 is TGTGCCAGCAGCGTAGATATACTAGCGGGAGCAAGTGAGCAGTTCTTC. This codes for CASSVDILAGASEQFF. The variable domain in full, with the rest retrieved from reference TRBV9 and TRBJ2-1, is DSGVTQTPKHLITATGQRVTLRCSPRSGDLSVYWYQQSLDQGLQFLIQYYNGEERAKGNILERFSAQQFPDLHSELNLSSLELGDSALYFCASSVDILAGASEQFFGPGTRLTVL.

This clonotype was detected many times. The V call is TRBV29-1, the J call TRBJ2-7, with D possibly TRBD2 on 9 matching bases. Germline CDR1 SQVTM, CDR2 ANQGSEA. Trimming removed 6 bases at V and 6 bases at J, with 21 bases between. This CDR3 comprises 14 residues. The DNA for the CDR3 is TGCAGCGTAAGCTCTAGCGGGACAGGCGGCGAGCAGTACTTC. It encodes CSVSSSGTGGEQYF.

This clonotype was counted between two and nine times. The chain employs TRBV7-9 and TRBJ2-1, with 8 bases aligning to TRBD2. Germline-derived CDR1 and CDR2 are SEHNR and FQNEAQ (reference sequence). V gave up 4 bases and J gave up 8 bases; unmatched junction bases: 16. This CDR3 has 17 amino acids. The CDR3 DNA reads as TGTGCCAGCAGCTCGCGTTTAGGTAGCGGGATGGGGGATGAGCAGTTCTTC. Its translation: CASSSRLGSGMGDEQFF.

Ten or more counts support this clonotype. The CDR3 loop reads CASSSAGGRGETQYF. The CDR3 nucleotides read TGCGCCAGCAGCTCCGCCGGCGGGAGAGGGGAGACCCAGTACTTC. The chain joins TRBV4-3 to TRBJ2-5; TRBD2 agrees at 7 bases. The CDR3 consists of 15 residues. Trimming removed 5 bases from V and 5 bases from J; junction bases left unmatched: 11. From germline, CDR1 is LGHNA and CDR2 YSLEER.

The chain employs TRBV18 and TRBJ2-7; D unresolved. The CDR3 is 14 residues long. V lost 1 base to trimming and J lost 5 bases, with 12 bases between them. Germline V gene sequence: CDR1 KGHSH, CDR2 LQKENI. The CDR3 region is CASSPRTMGDEQYF. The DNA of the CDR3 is TGTGCCAGCTCACCACGTACTATGGGTGACGAGCAGTACTTC.

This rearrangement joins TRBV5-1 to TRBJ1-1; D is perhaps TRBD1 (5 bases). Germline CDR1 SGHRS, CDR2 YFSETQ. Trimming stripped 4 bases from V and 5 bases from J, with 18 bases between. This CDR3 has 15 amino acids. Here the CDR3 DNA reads TGCGCCAGCAGCGCTGAGTTGCGGGGGTTAACTGAAGCTTTCTTT. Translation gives CASSAELRGLTEAFF. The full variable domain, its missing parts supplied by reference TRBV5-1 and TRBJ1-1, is KAGVTQTPRYLIKTRGQQVTLSCSPISGHRSVSWYQQTPGQGLQFLFEYFSETQRNKGNFPGRFSGRQFSNSRSEMNVSTLELGDSALYLCASSAELRGLTEAFFGQGTRLTVV.

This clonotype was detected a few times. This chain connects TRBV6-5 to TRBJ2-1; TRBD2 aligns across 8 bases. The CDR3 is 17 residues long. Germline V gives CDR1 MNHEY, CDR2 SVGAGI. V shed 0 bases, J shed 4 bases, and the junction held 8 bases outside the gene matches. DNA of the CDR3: TGTGCCAGCAGTTACTCGCAGGGGATAGCGGGATACAATGAGCAGTTCTTC. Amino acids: CASSYSQGIAGYNEQFF.

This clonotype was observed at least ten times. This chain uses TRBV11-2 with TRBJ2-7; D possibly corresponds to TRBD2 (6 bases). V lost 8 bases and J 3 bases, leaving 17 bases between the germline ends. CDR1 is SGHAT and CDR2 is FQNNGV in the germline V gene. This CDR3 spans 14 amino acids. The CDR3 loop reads CASCPLAGRYEQYF. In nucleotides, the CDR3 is TGTGCCAGCTGCCCGTTGGCGGGGCGCTACGAGCAGTACTTC.

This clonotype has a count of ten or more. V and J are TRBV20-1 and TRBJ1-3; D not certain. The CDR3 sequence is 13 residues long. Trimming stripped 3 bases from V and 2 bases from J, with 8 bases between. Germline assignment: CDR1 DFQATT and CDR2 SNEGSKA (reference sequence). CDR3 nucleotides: TGCAGTGCTAGCGCCGTTGCTGGAAACACCATATATTTT. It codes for CSASAVAGNTIYF.

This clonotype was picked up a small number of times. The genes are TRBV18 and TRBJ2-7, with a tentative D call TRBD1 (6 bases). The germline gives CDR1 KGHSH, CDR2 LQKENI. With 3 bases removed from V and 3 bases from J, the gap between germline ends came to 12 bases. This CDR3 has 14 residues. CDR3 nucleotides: TGTGCCAGCTCACCCAGACAGGACCGCTACGAGCAGTACTTC. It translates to CASSPRQDRYEQYF.

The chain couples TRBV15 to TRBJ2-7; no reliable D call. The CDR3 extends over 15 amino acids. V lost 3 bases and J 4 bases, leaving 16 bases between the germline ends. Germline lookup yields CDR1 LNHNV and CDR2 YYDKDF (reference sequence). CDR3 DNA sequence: TGTGCCACCAGCAGCCGAGGTCCAAAGAAGTACGAGCAGTACTTC. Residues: CATSSRGPKKYEQYF.

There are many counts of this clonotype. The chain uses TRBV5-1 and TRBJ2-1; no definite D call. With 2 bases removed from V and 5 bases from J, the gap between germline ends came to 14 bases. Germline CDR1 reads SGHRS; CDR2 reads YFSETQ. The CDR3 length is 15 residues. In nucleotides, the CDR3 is TGCGCCAGCAGCTTCCGGGTCCAGGTGGACAATGAGCAGTTCTTC. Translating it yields CASSFRVQVDNEQFF.

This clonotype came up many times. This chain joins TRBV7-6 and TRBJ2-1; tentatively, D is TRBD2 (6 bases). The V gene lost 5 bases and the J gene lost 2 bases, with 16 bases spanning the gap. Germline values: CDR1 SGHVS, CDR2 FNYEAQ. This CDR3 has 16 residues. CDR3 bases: TGTGCCAGCAGCCCCCGGGGGACGGCTACCTACAATGAGCAGTTCTTC. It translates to CASSPRGTATYNEQFF.

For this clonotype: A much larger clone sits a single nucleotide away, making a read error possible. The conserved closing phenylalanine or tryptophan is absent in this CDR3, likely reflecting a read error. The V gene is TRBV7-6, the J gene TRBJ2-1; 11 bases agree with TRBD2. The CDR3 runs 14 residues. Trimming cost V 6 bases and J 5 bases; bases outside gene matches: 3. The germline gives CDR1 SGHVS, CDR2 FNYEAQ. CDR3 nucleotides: TGTGCCAGCAGTACGGGACTAGCGGACAATGAGCAGTTCTTA. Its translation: CASSTGLADNEQFL.

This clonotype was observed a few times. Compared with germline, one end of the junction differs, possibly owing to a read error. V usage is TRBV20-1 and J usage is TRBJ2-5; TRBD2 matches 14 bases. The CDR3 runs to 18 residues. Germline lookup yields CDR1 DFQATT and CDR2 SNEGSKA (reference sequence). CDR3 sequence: CCAKGLAGEEGMLETQYF. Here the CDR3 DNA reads TGCTGTGCTAAGGGACTAGCGGGAGAAGAGGGTATGTTGGAGACCCAGTACTTC.

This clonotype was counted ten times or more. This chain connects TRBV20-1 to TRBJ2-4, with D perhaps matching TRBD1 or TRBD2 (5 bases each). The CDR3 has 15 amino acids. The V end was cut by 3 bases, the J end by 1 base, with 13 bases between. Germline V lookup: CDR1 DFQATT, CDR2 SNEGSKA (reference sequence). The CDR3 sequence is CSASGAAKAKNIQYF. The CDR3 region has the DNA TGCAGTGCTAGCGGGGCCGCTAAGGCCAAAAACATTCAGTACTTC.

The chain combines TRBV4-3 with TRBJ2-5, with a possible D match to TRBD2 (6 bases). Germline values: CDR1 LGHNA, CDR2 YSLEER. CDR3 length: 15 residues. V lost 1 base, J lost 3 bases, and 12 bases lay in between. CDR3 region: CASSQAATREETQYF. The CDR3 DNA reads TGCGCCAGCAGCCAAGCTGCGACTAGAGAAGAGACCCAGTACTTC.

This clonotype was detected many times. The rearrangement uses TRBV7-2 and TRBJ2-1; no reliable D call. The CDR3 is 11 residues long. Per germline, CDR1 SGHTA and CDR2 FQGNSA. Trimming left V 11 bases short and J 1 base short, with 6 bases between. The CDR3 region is CAGGSYNEQFF. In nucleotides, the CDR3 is TGTGCCGGCGGTTCCTACAATGAGCAGTTCTTC.

Here the CDR3 reads CASNGRASMNTEAFF. Here the CDR3 DNA reads TGTGCCAGCAATGGCCGGGCCTCTATGAACACTGAAGCTTTCTTT. This chain links TRBV6-2 or TRBV6-3 with TRBJ1-1; D uncertain. CDR1 is MNHEY and CDR2 is SVGEGT in the germline V gene. The CDR3 length is 15 residues. Trimming removed 7 bases from V and 0 bases from J, with 15 bases in between.